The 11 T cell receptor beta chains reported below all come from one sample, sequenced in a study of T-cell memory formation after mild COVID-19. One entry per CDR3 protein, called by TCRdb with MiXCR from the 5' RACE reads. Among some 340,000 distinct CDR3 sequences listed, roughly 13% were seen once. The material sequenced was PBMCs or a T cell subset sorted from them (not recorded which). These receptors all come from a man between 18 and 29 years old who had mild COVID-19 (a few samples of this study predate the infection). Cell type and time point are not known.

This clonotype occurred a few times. This CDR3 reads CSARERLAGGSDTQYF. CDR3 nucleotides: TGCAGTGCTAGAGAAAGACTAGCGGGGGGGTCGGATACGCAGTATTTT. The chain employs TRBV20-1 and TRBJ2-3, with TRBD2 matching over 14 bases. The CDR3 runs 16 residues. J was trimmed by 6 bases and V by 0 bases; bases with no gene match: 5. CDR1 and CDR2 (germline): DFQATT, SNEGSKA (reference sequence).

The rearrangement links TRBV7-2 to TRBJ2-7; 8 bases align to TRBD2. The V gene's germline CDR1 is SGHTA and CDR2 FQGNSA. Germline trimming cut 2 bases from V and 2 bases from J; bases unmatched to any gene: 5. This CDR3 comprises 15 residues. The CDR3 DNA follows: TGTGCCAGCAGCTTACGTGACGGGGGGGCCTACGAGCAGTACTTC. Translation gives CASSLRDGGAYEQYF.

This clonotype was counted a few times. CDR3 region: CASSRRYNEQFF. The CDR3 bases are TGTGCCAGCAGCCGGCGATACAATGAGCAGTTCTTC. This chain uses TRBV7-9 with TRBJ2-1; no definite D call. Trimming removed 5 bases at V and 4 bases at J, with 6 bases between. The germline gives CDR1 SEHNR, CDR2 FQNEAQ (reference sequence). The CDR3 length is 12 residues. Full variable domain (remainder filled in from reference TRBV7-9 and TRBJ2-1): DTGVSQNPRHKITKRGQNVTFRCDPISEHNRLYWYRQTLGQGPEFLTYFQNEAQLEKSRLLSDRFSAERPKGSFSTLEIQRTEQGDSAMYLCASSRRYNEQFFGPGTRLTVL.

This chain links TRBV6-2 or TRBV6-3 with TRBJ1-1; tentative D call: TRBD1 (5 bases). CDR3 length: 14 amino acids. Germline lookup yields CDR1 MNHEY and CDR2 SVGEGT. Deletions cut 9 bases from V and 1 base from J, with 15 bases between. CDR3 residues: CASRADTRNTEAFF. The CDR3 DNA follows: TGTGCCAGTCGAGCGGACACGAGGAACACTGAAGCTTTCTTT.

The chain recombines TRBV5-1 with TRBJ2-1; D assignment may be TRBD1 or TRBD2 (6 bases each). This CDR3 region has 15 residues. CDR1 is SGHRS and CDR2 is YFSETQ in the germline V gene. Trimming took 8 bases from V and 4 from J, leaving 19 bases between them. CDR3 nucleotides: TGCGCCAGTACTGCCTTCGGGGGACATTACAATGAGCAGTTCTTC. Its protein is CASTAFGGHYNEQFF.

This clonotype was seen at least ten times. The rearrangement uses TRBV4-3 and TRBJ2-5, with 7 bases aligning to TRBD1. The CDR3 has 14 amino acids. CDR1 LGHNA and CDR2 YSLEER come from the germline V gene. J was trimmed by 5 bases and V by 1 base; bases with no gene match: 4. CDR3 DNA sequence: TGCGCCAGCAGCCAAGGACAGGGCGCGGAGACCCAGTACTTC. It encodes CASSQGQGAETQYF.

This chain's CDR3 is CAWSRDRVRGYTF. The CDR3 DNA is TGTGCCTGGAGTCGGGACAGGGTTCGTGGCTACACCTTC. J is TRBJ1-2 and V is TRBV30; 9 bases align to TRBD1. Trimming at V came to 2 bases and at J to 7 bases, leaving 5 bases not matched to a gene. The germline V gene encodes CDR1 GTSNPN and CDR2 SVGIG (reference sequence). There are 13 residues in the CDR3.

CDR3 in DNA: TGCGCCAGCAGCTCCGGGTCCTTGGGGGCCAATGAAAAACTGTTTTTT. It specifies CASSSGSLGANEKLFF. The J gene is TRBJ1-4, the V gene TRBV5-1; the D gene is possibly TRBD1 (6 bases). The germline CDR1 and CDR2 sequences are SGHRS and YFSETQ. There are 16 residues in the CDR3. V dropped 3 bases and J dropped 5 bases, with 17 bases sitting between them. Full variable domain (remainder filled in from reference TRBV5-1 and TRBJ1-4): KAGVTQTPRYLIKTRGQQVTLSCSPISGHRSVSWYQQTPGQGLQFLFEYFSETQRNKGNFPGRFSGRQFSNSRSEMNVSTLELGDSALYLCASSSGSLGANEKLFFGSGTQLSVL.

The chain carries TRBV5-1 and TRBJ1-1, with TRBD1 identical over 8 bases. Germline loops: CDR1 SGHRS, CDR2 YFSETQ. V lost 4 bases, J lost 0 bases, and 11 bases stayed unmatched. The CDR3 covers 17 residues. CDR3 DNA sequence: TGCGCCAGCAGCCCCCGCCGAGCGGGACAGGTGAACACTGAAGCTTTCTTT. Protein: CASSPRRAGQVNTEAFF.

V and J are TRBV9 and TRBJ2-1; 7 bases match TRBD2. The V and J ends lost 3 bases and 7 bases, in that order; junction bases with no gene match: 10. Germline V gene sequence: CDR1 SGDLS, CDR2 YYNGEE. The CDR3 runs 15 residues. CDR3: CASSATGRRGNEQFF. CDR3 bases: TGTGCCAGCAGCGCTACAGGTCGGCGGGGGAATGAGCAGTTCTTC.

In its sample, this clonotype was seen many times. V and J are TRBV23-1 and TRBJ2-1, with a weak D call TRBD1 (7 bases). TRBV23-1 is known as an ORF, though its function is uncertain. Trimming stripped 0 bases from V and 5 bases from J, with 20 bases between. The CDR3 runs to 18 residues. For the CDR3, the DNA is TGCGCCAGCAGTCAATCCCGGAGGGGGCAGGGGAGCAACAATGAGCAGTTCTTC. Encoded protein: CASSQSRRGQGSNNEQFF.